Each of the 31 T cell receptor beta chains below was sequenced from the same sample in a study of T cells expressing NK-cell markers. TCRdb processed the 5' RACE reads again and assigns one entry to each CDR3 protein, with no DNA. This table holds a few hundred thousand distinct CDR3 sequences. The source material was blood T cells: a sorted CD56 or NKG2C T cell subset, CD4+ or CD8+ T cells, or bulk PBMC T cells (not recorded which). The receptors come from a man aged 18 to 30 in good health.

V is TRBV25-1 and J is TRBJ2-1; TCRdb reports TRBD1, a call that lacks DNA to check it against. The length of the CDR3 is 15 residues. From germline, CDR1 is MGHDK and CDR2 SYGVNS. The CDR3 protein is CASSKGRSIYNEQFF.

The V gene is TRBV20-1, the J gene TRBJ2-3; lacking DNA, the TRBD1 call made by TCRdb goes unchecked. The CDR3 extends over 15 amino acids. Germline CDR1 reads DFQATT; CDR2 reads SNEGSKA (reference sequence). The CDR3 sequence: CSARGWTGDTDTQYF.

The CDR3 loop reads CASSTRLAGADEQYF. The chain has TRBV7-2 and TRBJ2-7; TCRdb reports TRBD2, a call that lacks DNA to check it against. Germline V gene data show CDR1 as SGHTA and CDR2 as FQGNSA. The CDR3 sequence is 15 residues long. Drawing the rest from reference TRBV7-2 and TRBJ2-7, the complete variable domain is GAGVSQSPSNKVTEKGKDVELRCDPISGHTALYWYRQSLGQGLEFLIYFQGNSAPDKSGLPSDRFSAERTGGSVSTLTIQRTQQEDSAVYLCASSTRLAGADEQYFGPGTRLTVT.

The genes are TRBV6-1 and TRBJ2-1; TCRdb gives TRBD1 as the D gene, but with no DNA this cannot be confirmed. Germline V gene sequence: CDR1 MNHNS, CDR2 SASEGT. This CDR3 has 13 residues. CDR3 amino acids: CASSAPVSSEQFF.

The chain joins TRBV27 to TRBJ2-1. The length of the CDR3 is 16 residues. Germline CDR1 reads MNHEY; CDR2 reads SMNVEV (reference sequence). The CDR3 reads CASSLSQLSSYNEQFF.

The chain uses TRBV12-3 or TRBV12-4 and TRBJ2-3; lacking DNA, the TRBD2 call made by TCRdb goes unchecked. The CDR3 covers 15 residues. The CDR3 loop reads CASSFRASGTDTQYF.

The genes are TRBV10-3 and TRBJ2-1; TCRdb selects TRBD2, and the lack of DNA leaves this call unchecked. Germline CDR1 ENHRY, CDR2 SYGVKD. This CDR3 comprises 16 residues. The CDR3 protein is CAISGRRTSGANEQFF.

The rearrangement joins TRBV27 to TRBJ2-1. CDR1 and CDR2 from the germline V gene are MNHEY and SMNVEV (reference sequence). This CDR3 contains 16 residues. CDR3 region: CASSFLTAATYNEQFF.

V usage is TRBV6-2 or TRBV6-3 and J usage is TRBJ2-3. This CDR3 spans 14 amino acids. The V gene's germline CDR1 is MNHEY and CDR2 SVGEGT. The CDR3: CASSPHIEIDTQYF.

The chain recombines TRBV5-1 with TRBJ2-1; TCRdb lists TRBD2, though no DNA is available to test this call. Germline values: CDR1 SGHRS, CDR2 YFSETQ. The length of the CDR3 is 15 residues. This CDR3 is CASTRTSGDYNEQFF.

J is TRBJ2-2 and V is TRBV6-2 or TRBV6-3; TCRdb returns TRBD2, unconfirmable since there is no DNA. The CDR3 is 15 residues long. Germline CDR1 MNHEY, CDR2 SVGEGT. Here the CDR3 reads CASRAGTSVTGELFF.

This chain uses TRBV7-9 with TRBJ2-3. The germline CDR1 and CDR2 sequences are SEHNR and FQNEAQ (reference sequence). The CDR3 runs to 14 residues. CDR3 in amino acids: CASSWASGQDTQYF.

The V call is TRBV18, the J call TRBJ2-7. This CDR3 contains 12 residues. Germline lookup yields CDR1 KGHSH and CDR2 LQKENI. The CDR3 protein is CASSPPSYEQYF. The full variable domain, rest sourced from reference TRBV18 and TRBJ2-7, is NAGVMQNPRHLVRRRGQEARLRCSPMKGHSHVYWYRQLPEEGLKFMVYLQKENIIDESGMPKERFSAEFPKEGPSILRIQQVVRGDSAAYFCASSPPSYEQYFGPGTRLTVT.

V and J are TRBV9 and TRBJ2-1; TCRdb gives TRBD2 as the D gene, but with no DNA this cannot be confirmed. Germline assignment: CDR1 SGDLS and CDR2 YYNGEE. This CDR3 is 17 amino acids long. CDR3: CASSVVVVGLGSDEQFF.

The CDR3 sequence: CASSSQGGFYEQYF. V gene TRBV7-2 combines with J gene TRBJ2-7; TCRdb gives TRBD1 as the D gene, but with no DNA this cannot be confirmed. The CDR3 covers 14 residues. Germline CDR1 is SGHTA and CDR2 is FQGNSA. Complete variable domain (other parts from reference TRBV7-2 and TRBJ2-7): GAGVSQSPSNKVTEKGKDVELRCDPISGHTALYWYRQSLGQGLEFLIYFQGNSAPDKSGLPSDRFSAERTGGSVSTLTIQRTQQEDSAVYLCASSSQGGFYEQYFGPGTRLTVT.

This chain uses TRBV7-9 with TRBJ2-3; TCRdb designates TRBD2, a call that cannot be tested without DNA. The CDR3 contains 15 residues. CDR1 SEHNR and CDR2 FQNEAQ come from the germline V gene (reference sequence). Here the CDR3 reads CASSLDGGGTDTQYF.

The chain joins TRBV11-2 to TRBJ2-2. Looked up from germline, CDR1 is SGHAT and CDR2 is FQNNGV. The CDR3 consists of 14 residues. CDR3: CASSLDRVNGELFF.

This CDR3 reads CASSLRRKDTQYF. The chain joins TRBV5-4 to TRBJ2-3; lacking DNA, the TRBD2 call made by TCRdb goes unchecked. CDR3 length: 13 residues. Germline V gives CDR1 SGHNT, CDR2 YYREEE (reference sequence).

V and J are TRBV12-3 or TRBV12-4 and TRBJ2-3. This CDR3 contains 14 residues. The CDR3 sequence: CASSLGGGTDTQYF.

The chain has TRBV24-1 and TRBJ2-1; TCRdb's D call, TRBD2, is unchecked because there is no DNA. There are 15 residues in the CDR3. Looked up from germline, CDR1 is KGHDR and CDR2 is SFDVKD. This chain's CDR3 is CATSDTGLLGNEQFF.

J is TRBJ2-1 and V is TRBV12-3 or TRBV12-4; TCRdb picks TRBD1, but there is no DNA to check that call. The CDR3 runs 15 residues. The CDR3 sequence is CASSTDRGLTDEQFF.

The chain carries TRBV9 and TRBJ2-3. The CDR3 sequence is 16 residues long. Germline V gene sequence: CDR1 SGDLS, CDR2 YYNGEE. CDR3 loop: CASSVASPPSTDTQYF. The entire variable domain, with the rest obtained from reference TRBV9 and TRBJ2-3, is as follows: DSGVTQTPKHLITATGQRVTLRCSPRSGDLSVYWYQQSLDQGLQFLIQYYNGEERAKGNILERFSAQQFPDLHSELNLSSLELGDSALYFCASSVASPPSTDTQYFGPGTRLTVL.

CDR3 amino acids: CASSLNSAETQYF. The genes are TRBV7-7 and TRBJ2-5; TCRdb's assignment of TRBD2 cannot be checked, as there is no DNA. CDR1 is SSHAT and CDR2 is FNYEAQ in the germline V gene (reference sequence). This CDR3 region has 13 residues. Complete variable domain (other parts from reference TRBV7-7 and TRBJ2-5): GAGVSQSPRYKVTKRGQDVTLRCDPISSHATLYWYQQALGQGPEFLTYFNYEAQPDKSGLPSDRFSAERPEGSISTLTIQRTEQRDSAMYRCASSLNSAETQYFGPGTRLLVL.

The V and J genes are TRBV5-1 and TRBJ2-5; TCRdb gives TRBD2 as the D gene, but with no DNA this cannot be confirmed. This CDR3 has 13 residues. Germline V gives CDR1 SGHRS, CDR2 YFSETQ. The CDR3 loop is CASSYLAEETQYF.

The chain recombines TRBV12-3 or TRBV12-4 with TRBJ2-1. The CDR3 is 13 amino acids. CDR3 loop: CASSRTFPNEQFF.

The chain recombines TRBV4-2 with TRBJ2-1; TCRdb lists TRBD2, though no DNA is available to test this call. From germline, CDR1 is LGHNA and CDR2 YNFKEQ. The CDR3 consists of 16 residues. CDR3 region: CASSQEASGGGNEQFF.

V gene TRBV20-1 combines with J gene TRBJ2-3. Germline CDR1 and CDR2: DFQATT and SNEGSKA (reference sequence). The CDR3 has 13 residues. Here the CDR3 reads CSPGTASTDTQYF.

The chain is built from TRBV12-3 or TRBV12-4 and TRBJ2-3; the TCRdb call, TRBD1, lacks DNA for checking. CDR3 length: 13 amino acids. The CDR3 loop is CASSMGYRDTQYF.

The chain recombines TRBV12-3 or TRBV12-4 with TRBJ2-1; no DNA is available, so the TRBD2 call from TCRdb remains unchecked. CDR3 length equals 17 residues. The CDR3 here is CASSLVPAGLRGDEQFF.

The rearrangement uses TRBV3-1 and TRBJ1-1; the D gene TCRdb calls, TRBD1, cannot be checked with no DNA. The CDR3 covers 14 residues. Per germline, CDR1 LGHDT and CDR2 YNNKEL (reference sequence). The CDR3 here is CASSRGGLNTEAFF.

The CDR3 loop is CASSSTKLGTDTQYF. The rearrangement joins TRBV12-3 or TRBV12-4 to TRBJ2-3. This CDR3 is 15 amino acids long.